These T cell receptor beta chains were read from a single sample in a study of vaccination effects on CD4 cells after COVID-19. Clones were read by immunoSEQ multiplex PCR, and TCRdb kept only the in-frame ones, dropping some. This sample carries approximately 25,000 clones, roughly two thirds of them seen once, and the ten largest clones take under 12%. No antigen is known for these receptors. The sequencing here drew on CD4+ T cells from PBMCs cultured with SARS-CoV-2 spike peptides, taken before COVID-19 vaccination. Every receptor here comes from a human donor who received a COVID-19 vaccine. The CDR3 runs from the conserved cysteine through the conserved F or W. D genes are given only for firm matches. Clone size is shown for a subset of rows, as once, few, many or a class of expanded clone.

DNA: TGTGCTAGTGGTTTTGTGGCGGGGGGGGTGACCCAGTACTTC
CDR3: CASGFVAGGVTQYF
size: NA
V: TRBV12-5
D: TRBD2
J: TRBJ2-5

DNA: TGTGCCAGCAGAGAGACAGGGCTTAATGATGGCTACACCTTC
CDR3: CASRETGLNDGYTF
size: NA
V: TRBV6-5
D: TRBD1
J: TRBJ1-2

DNA: TGTGCCAGCAGCTCGTACCGGGACACCCAAGTACAGCCCCAGCATTTT
CDR3: CASSSYRDTQVQPQHF
size: NA
V: TRBV5-6
D: NA
J: TRBJ1-5

DNA: TGTGCCAGCTCACCGATGGGGGGCAAGGGGAATGAGCAGTTCTTC
CDR3: CASSPMGGKGNEQFF
size: NA
V: TRBV18
D: NA
J: TRBJ2-1

DNA: TGTGCCAGCAGTTTACAGGGGCAGCTCTACGAGCAGTACTTC
CDR3: CASSLQGQLYEQYF
size: NA
V: TRBV2
D: TRBD1
J: TRBJ2-7

DNA: TGTGCCAGCTCCTCCCTGAAAGTAACCCAGTACTTC
CDR3: CASSSLKVTQYF
size: NA
V: TRBV7-2
D: NA
J: TRBJ2-5

DNA: TGTGCCAGCAGTTACGGAACAGGGGGCCACTATGGCTACACCTTC
CDR3: CASSYGTGGHYGYTF
size: NA
V: TRBV6-5
D: TRBD1
J: TRBJ1-2

DNA: TGTGCCAGCAGTTTAAACGGACAGGGACCCTACGAGCAGTACTTC
CDR3: CASSLNGQGPYEQYF
size: NA
V: TRBV5-8
D: TRBD1
J: TRBJ2-7

DNA: TGCAGCGGATTATTAGACACTGAAGCTTTCTTT
CDR3: CSGLLDTEAFF
size: NA
V: TRBV29-1
D: NA
J: TRBJ1-1

DNA: TGTGCCAGCAGCCAAGACCTGGGACTAGCGGGTCAAGAGACCCAGTACTTC
CDR3: CASSQDLGLAGQETQYF
size: NA
V: TRBV3-1/TRBV3-2
D: TRBD2
J: TRBJ2-5

DNA: TGTGCCAGCAGTTACTCAGATCGCGTCTACAATGAGCAGTTCTTC
CDR3: CASSYSDRVYNEQFF
size: few
V: TRBV6-2/TRBV6-3
D: NA
J: TRBJ2-1

DNA: TGTGCCAGCAGCTTTTCAGCCTCTGGAAACACCATATATTTT
CDR3: CASSFSASGNTIYF
size: NA
V: TRBV7-9
D: NA
J: TRBJ1-3

DNA: TGTGCCTGGAGTGGGCCAGGGGTCGGCAATCAGCCCCAGCATTTT
CDR3: CAWSGPGVGNQPQHF
size: few
V: TRBV30
D: NA
J: TRBJ1-5

DNA: TGTGCCAGTAGTCCAATGACAGGGTTGGAGACCCAGTACTTC
CDR3: CASSPMTGLETQYF
size: once
V: TRBV19
D: TRBD1
J: TRBJ2-5

DNA: TGTGCCAGCAGCGGGGTGCTAGCGGGCAATGAGCAGTTCTTC
CDR3: CASSGVLAGNEQFF
size: NA
V: TRBV5-4
D: TRBD2
J: TRBJ2-1

DNA: TGCAGCGTTCCCGAAAAGGGGGACAGGAAGGCCTCGCAGTACTTC
CDR3: CSVPEKGDRKASQYF
size: few
V: TRBV29-1
D: TRBD1
J: TRBJ2-5

DNA: TGTGCCAGCAGCCTCCAGGGTCAGCCCCAGCATTTT
CDR3: CASSLQGQPQHF
size: once
V: TRBV3-1/TRBV3-2
D: NA
J: TRBJ1-5

DNA: TGTGCCAGCCGATTTAGCACAGATACGCAGTATTTT
CDR3: CASRFSTDTQYF
size: NA
V: TRBV12-3/TRBV12-4
D: NA
J: TRBJ2-3

DNA: TGTGCCAGCAGCTTGGCAGGGGCCCAGACCCAGTACTTC
CDR3: CASSLAGAQTQYF
size: once
V: TRBV5-4
D: NA
J: TRBJ2-5

DNA: TGCGCCAGCAGCTCGACAGGGGTAGCTAATGAAAAACTGTTTTTT
CDR3: CASSSTGVANEKLFF
size: NA
V: TRBV5-1
D: TRBD1
J: TRBJ1-4

DNA: TGTGCCAGCAGTTTAAGGGGGAGCTACGAGCAGTACTTC
CDR3: CASSLRGSYEQYF
size: NA
V: TRBV12-3/TRBV12-4
D: NA
J: TRBJ2-7

DNA: TGCGCCAGCAGCTCCCAGATGGACTCCTACAATGAGCAGTTCTTC
CDR3: CASSSQMDSYNEQFF
size: NA
V: TRBV5-1
D: NA
J: TRBJ2-1

DNA: TGTGCCAGCAGCCCTTATACGACAGGGTACGCTTTCTTT
CDR3: CASSPYTTGYAFF
size: NA
V: TRBV7-9
D: TRBD1
J: TRBJ1-1

DNA: TGTGCCAGCTCACCATCGGGAATGAACACTGAAGCTTTCTTT
CDR3: CASSPSGMNTEAFF
size: medium-sized
V: TRBV18
D: NA
J: TRBJ1-1

DNA: TGTGCCAGCAGCTTGTCCCTTTCTGGAAACACCATATATTTT
CDR3: CASSLSLSGNTIYF
size: NA
V: TRBV7-9
D: NA
J: TRBJ1-3

DNA: TGTGCCAGCAGTGAACTATGGTTTGGGACAGGGGTTTACAATGAGCAGTTCTTC
CDR3: CASSELWFGTGVYNEQFF
size: once
V: TRBV2
D: TRBD1
J: TRBJ2-1

DNA: TGCGCCAGCAGCTTGTCTGTGCAGGGGCGAGAGACCCAGTACTTC
CDR3: CASSLSVQGRETQYF
size: NA
V: TRBV5-1
D: NA
J: TRBJ2-5

DNA: TGTGCCAGCAGTGGGGGACAGGCCTATGGCTACACCTTC
CDR3: CASSGGQAYGYTF
size: few
V: TRBV12-3/TRBV12-4
D: TRBD1
J: TRBJ1-2

DNA: TGTGCCACCAGCAGGGACACCCAAGAGACCCAGTACTTC
CDR3: CATSRDTQETQYF
size: NA
V: TRBV15
D: NA
J: TRBJ2-5

DNA: TGTGCCAGCAGCTTTGAATCGGGGTCGGCCGACAGAACCTACGAGCAGTACTTC
CDR3: CASSFESGSADRTYEQYF
size: NA
V: TRBV7-9
D: NA
J: TRBJ2-7

DNA: TGCGCCAGCAGACGGACGGCCAATAATGAAAAACTGTTTTTT
CDR3: CASRRTANNEKLFF
size: NA
V: TRBV5-1
D: NA
J: TRBJ1-4

DNA: TGTGCCAGCAGCTTAATGGGGGTCAGGGATGAGCAGTTCTTC
CDR3: CASSLMGVRDEQFF
size: few
V: TRBV11-3
D: NA
J: TRBJ2-1

DNA: TGTGCCAGCAGCCAAGAACTCTCTGGGGCCAACGTCCTGACTTTC
CDR3: CASSQELSGANVLTF
size: NA
V: TRBV3-1/TRBV3-2
D: NA
J: TRBJ2-6

DNA: TGTGCCAGCAGCCCTAACACGGTGACCGACACCGGGGAGCTGTTTTTT
CDR3: CASSPNTVTDTGELFF
size: NA
V: TRBV7-9
D: NA
J: TRBJ2-2

DNA: TGTGCCAGCCGGGACAGCCTCTCTGGGGCCAACGTCCTGACTTTC
CDR3: CASRDSLSGANVLTF
size: NA
V: TRBV15
D: TRBD1
J: TRBJ2-6

DNA: TGCAGTGCCCAGTTCAATGAGCAGTTCTTC
CDR3: CSAQFNEQFF
size: NA
V: TRBV20-1
D: NA
J: TRBJ2-1

DNA: TGTGCCTGGGCTAGACTAGCGGGGGGTAGCTCCTACAATGAGCAGTTCTTC
CDR3: CAWARLAGGSSYNEQFF
size: NA
V: TRBV30
D: TRBD2
J: TRBJ2-1

DNA: TGTGCCAGCAGCTTTCAGGGGAGGCACAATGAGCAGTTCTTC
CDR3: CASSFQGRHNEQFF
size: NA
V: TRBV7-2
D: NA
J: TRBJ2-1

DNA: TGTGCCTGGAGTGTCGGGAGCGAGCAGTACTTC
CDR3: CAWSVGSEQYF
size: few
V: TRBV30
D: NA
J: TRBJ2-7

DNA: TGTGCCAGCATGACAGGGGGCAGGACCGGGGAGCTGTTTTTT
CDR3: CASMTGGRTGELFF
size: NA
V: TRBV6-5
D: TRBD1
J: TRBJ2-2

DNA: TGTGCCAGCAGTGATAGTAGGGTCGATGGCTACACCTTC
CDR3: CASSDSRVDGYTF
size: NA
V: TRBV6-1
D: NA
J: TRBJ1-2

DNA: TGTGCCAGCTCACCCTTCCGGGACAGAAGTAACACTGAAGCTTTCTTT
CDR3: CASSPFRDRSNTEAFF
size: NA
V: TRBV18
D: TRBD1
J: TRBJ1-1

DNA: TGTGCCAGCAGCTCCGGACCGCTCATCTCTGGGGCCAACGTCCTGACTTTC
CDR3: CASSSGPLISGANVLTF
size: few
V: TRBV7-6
D: NA
J: TRBJ2-6

DNA: TGCGCCAGCAGCCCCATCGCGCGGCACAATGAGCAGTTCTTC
CDR3: CASSPIARHNEQFF
size: NA
V: TRBV4-1
D: NA
J: TRBJ2-1

DNA: TGTGCCAGCAGCCAAGGGCTCCCCGGGACCGTCCTCGGTGAGCAGTTCTTC
CDR3: CASSQGLPGTVLGEQFF
size: NA
V: TRBV3-1/TRBV3-2
D: NA
J: TRBJ2-1

DNA: TGTGCCAGCAGGCTCGGATCTGATACGCAGTATTTT
CDR3: CASRLGSDTQYF
size: NA
V: TRBV2
D: NA
J: TRBJ2-3